This T cell receptor beta chain emerged from a study of blood T cells in healthy people across ages. General study findings and limits: Those diversity estimates obtained from one million T cells were thought to be underestimates.

The use of a sample-barcoded 5' primer and a J-beta primer mix characterized a second PCR of about 7 to 12 cycles. Tags on each cDNA molecule came from a template-switch adaptor with 12 random nucleotides. Sequencing recovered at least 3 million CDR3-containing paired-end reads from each sample. TCRdb called the 5' RACE reads again in MiXCR, with one record for every CDR3 protein. The profile shows around 670,000 distinct CDR3 sequences, less than 35% of them singletons. Extraction of total RNA produced a minimum of 5 micrograms from each sample. This clonotype was observed many times. What it recognizes is unknown. V was pared by 3 bases and J by 7 bases, with 13 bases between. The V gene's germline CDR1 is ENHRY and CDR2 SYGVKD. This CDR3 contains 13 residues.

This TCR was sampled from a woman aged 80 or over in good health. The chain couples TRBV10-3 to TRBJ2-7, with a possible D match to TRBD2 (6 bases). The sample consisted of blood. Here the CDR3 DNA reads TGTGCCATCAGTGATAGGGGAGGAAATGAGCAGTACTTC. The encoded protein is CAISDRGGNEQYF.